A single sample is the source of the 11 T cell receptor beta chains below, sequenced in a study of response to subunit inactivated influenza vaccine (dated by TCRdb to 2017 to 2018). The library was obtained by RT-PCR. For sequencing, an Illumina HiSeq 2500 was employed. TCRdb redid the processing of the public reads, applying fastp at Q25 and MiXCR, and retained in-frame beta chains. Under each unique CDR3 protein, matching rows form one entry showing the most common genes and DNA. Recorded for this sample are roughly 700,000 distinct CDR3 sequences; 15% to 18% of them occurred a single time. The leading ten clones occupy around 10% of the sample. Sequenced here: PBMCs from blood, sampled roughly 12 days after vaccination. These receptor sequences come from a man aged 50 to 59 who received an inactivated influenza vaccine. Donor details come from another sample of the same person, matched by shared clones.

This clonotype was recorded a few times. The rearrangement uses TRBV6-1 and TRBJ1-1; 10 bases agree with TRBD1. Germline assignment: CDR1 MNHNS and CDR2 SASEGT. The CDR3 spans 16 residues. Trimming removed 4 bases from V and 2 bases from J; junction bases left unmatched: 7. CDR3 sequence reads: CASSARTGGGNTEAFF. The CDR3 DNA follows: TGTGCCAGCAGTGCCCGGACAGGGGGAGGTAACACTGAAGCTTTCTTT.

CDR3 loop: CASKSFGEGGKNTEAFF. In DNA form, the CDR3 reads TGTGCCAGCAAGTCTTTCGGGGAAGGAGGGAAAAACACTGAAGCTTTCTTT. The chain is built from TRBV6-1 and TRBJ1-1; D unclear. Trimming stripped 7 bases from V and 2 bases from J, with 23 bases between. CDR3 length: 17 amino acids. Germline CDR1 and CDR2: MNHNS and SASEGT.

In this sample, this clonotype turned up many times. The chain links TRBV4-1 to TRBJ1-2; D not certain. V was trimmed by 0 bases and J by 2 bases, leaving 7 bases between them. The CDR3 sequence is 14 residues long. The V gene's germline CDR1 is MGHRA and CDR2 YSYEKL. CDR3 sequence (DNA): TGCGCCAGCAGCCAAGAAGCCCAGAACTATGGCTACACCTTC. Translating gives CASSQEAQNYGYTF.

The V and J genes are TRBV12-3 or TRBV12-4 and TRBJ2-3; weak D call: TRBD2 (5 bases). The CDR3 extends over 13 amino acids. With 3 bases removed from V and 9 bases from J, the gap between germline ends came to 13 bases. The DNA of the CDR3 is TGTGCCAGCAGTTTCGGAACTAGTGGGACGCAGTATTTT. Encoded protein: CASSFGTSGTQYF.

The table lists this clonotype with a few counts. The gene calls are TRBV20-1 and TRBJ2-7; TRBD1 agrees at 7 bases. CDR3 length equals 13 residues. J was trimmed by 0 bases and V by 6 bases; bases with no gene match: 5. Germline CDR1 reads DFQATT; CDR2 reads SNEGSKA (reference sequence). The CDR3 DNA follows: TGCAGTGCCGAGCAGGGGGACTCCTACGAGCAGTACTTC. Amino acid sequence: CSAEQGDSYEQYF.

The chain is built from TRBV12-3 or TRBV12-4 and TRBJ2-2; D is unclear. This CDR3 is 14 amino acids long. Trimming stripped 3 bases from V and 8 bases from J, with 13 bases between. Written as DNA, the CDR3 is TGTGCCAGCAGTTTCGAGAGTAGCACTGGGGAGCTGTTTTTT. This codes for CASSFESSTGELFF.

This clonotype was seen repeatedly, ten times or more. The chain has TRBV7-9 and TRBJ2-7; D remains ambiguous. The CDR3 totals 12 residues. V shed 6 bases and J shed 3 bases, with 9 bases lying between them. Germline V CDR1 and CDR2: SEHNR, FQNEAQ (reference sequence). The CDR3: CASSSRSYEQYF. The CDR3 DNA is TGTGCCAGCAGTTCTAGGAGCTACGAGCAGTACTTC.

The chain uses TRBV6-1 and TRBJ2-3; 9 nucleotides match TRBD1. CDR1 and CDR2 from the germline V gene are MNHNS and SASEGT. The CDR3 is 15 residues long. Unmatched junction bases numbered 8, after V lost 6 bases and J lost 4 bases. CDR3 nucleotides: TGTGCCAGCAGCTTCACAGGGGGCTTGGCAGATACGCAGTATTTT. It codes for CASSFTGGLADTQYF.

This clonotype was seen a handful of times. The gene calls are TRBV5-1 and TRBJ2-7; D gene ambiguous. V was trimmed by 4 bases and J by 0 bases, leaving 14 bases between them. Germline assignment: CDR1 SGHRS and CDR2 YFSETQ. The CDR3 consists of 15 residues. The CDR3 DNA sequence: TGCGCCAGCAGCCCTAGGGATACCCTCTCCTACGAGCAGTACTTC. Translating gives CASSPRDTLSYEQYF.

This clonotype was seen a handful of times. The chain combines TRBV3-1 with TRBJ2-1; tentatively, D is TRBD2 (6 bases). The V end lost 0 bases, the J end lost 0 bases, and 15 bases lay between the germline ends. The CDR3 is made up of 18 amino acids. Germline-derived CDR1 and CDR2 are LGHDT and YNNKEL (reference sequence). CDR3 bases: TGTGCCAGCAGCCAAGAATTGGCGGGACGGAGCTCCTACAATGAGCAGTTCTTC. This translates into CASSQELAGRSSYNEQFF.

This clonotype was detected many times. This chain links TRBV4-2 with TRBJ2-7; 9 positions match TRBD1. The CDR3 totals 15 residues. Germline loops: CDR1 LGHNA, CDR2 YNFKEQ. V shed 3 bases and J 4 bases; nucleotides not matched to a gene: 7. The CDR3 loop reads CASSHEQGASYEQYF. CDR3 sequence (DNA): TGTGCCAGCAGCCATGAACAGGGGGCATCTTACGAGCAGTACTTC.